This T cell receptor beta chain was recorded in a study of shared clonotypes between healthy human individuals. Trimming took 5 bases from V and 5 from J, leaving 18 bases between them. The CDR3 has 15 amino acids. Germline CDR1 is KGHSH and CDR2 is LQKENI. The protocol was immunoSEQ multiplex PCR, while the TCRdb copy is restricted to in-frame clones and leaves out a portion. The sample lists some 1 million clones; roughly 80% were seen once. The sequence came from a man aged 18-30 years in good health. This sequence joins TRBV18 and TRBJ2-5; D is tentatively TRBD1 or TRBD2 (5 bases each). Source material: memory CD4+ T cells sorted from blood. Subset specified: CD45RA-negative fraction. The CDR3 sequence: CASSSSGTPGETQYF. The CDR3 region has the DNA TGTGCCAGCTCATCCTCCGGGACCCCTGGGGAGACCCAGTACTTC.